Each of the 22 T cell receptor beta chains below was sequenced from the same sample in a study of blood T cell repertoires in COVID-19. Repertoires were generated with immunoSEQ multiplex PCR, while TCRdb's copy carries only in-frame clones and drops some. Among roughly 34,000 clones listed, 85% to 95% were seen once. The sequencing input was peripheral blood. Every receptor here comes from a man in his 60s with active or convalescent COVID-19.

The chain uses TRBV7-2 and TRBJ2-1; D unresolved. The CDR3 has 16 amino acids. Trimming took 3 bases from V and 0 from J, leaving 12 bases between them. Germline values: CDR1 SGHTA, CDR2 FQGNSA. The DNA of the CDR3 is TGTGCCAGCAGCTTCCTCAACCCCGGCTCCTACAATGAGCAGTTCTTC. This gives the protein CASSFLNPGSYNEQFF.

The J gene is TRBJ2-1, the V gene TRBV5-6, with D possibly TRBD1 on 6 matching bases. Germline V gene sequence: CDR1 SGHDT, CDR2 YYEEEE. The CDR3 consists of 14 residues. Trimming took 1 base from V and 7 from J, leaving 12 bases between them. CDR3 DNA sequence: TGTGCCAGCAGCTTGCCCCACAGGGTGAATGAGCAGTTCTTC. Encoded protein: CASSLPHRVNEQFF.

The V and J genes are TRBV24-1 and TRBJ1-2, with 12 bases that match TRBD1. Germline CDR1 KGHDR, CDR2 SFDVKD. V lost 4 bases, J lost 8 bases, and 7 bases stayed unmatched. This CDR3 region has 15 residues. The chain's CDR3 is CATSDPGQGAEGYTF. DNA of the CDR3: TGTGCCACCAGTGACCCGGGACAGGGGGCAGAGGGCTACACCTTC.

This chain uses TRBV6-5 with TRBJ1-6; possible D gene TRBD1, 5 bases. CDR3 length equals 15 residues. V lost 10 bases and J 2 bases, leaving 15 bases between the germline ends. Germline CDR1 MNHEY, CDR2 SVGAGI. The DNA of the CDR3 is TGTGCCACCGGGACTAAGGGGCCCTATAATTCACCCCTCCACTTT. Translation gives CATGTKGPYNSPLHF.

The V and J genes are TRBV10-3 and TRBJ1-4, with D maybe TRBD1 (5 bases). Germline loops: CDR1 ENHRY, CDR2 SYGVKD. This CDR3 spans 13 amino acids. The germline V and J ends were trimmed by 3 bases and 7 bases, with 9 bases remaining between them. CDR3 in amino acids: CAISERQREKLFF. DNA of the CDR3: TGTGCCATCAGTGAAAGACAGCGTGAAAAACTGTTTTTT.

This clone was recorded once. The J gene is TRBJ2-3, the V gene TRBV19, with 7 bases that match TRBD1. The CDR3 covers 14 residues. The J segment lost 1 base and the V segment lost 4 bases, leaving 2 bases of the junction unmatched. Germline V lookup: CDR1 LNHDA, CDR2 SQIVND (reference sequence). CDR3 nucleotide sequence: TGTGCCAGTAGTAAACAGGGGCGCACAGATACGCAGTATTTT. It translates to CASSKQGRTDTQYF.

V usage is TRBV5-4 and J usage is TRBJ2-5, with D uncertain. The germline V gene encodes CDR1 SGHNT and CDR2 YYREEE (reference sequence). The V gene lost 0 bases and the J gene lost 5 bases, with 8 bases spanning the gap. The CDR3 length is 13 residues. The CDR3 DNA reads as TGTGCCAGCAGCTTGGCTGTCCGGGAGACCCAGTACTTC. The encoded protein is CASSLAVRETQYF.

This chain links TRBV11-2 with TRBJ1-2; D may be TRBD1 (6 bases). The CDR3 runs 18 residues. Germline CDR1 reads SGHAT; CDR2 reads FQNNGV. Trimming cost V 2 bases and J 2 bases, with 21 bases left between them. The CDR3 coding sequence is TGTGCCAGCAGCTTATTAACCGGACAGCCCTTGAGCAACTATGGCTACACCTTC. Translation gives CASSLLTGQPLSNYGYTF.

This chain links TRBV6-6 with TRBJ1-1; D might be TRBD1 (6 bases). Trimming took off 6 bases at V and 6 bases at J, with 14 bases between the two ends. This CDR3 comprises 13 residues. Germline CDR1 MNHNY, CDR2 SVGAGI (reference sequence). CDR3 sequence (DNA): TGTGCCAGCAGGTTCAGGGGTGTGGCTGAAGCTTTCTTT. Translating gives CASRFRGVAEAFF.

The chain joins TRBV7-2 to TRBJ2-5; TRBD2 is a possible D gene (6 bases). This CDR3 comprises 13 residues. Trimming removed 7 bases at V and 5 bases at J, with 14 bases between. CDR1 SGHTA and CDR2 FQGNSA come from the germline V gene. The CDR3 sequence: CASNLGGYETQYF. In nucleotides, the CDR3 is TGTGCCAGCAACCTCGGAGGGTACGAGACCCAGTACTTC.

This chain connects TRBV11-1 to TRBJ2-2; D unclear. Germline CDR1 and CDR2: SGHAT and FQDESV (reference sequence). Trimming stripped 10 bases from V and 6 bases from J, with 15 bases between. The CDR3 spans 13 residues. CDR3 region: CAIALQASGELFF. The CDR3 DNA reads TGTGCCATCGCTTTGCAGGCATCCGGGGAGCTGTTTTTT.

V is TRBV27 and J is TRBJ2-2; tentatively, D is TRBD1 (6 bases). V shed 6 bases and J shed 4 bases, with 12 bases lying between them. CDR3 size: 14 residues. CDR1 MNHEY and CDR2 SMNVEV come from the germline V gene (reference sequence). For the CDR3, the DNA is TGTGCCAGCAGCCCCACAGGGAGCACCGGGGAGCTGTTTTTT. It specifies CASSPTGSTGELFF.

The chain links TRBV2 to TRBJ2-7; maybe TRBD1 (6 bases). There are 14 residues in the CDR3. V was shortened by 5 bases and J by 1 base, with 12 bases between the two germline ends. Germline CDR1 SNHLY, CDR2 FYNNEI. The CDR3 is CASSYNRESYEQYF. The CDR3 bases are TGTGCCAGCAGTTATAACAGGGAGTCCTACGAGCAGTACTTC.

J is TRBJ1-5 and V is TRBV24-1, with 10 nucleotides matching TRBD1. Germline V gene lookup returns CDR1 KGHDR and CDR2 SFDVKD. The J segment lost 5 bases and the V segment lost 12 bases, leaving 12 bases of the junction unmatched. The CDR3 consists of 15 residues. CDR3 coding DNA: TGTGCCGCCCACCCGGGACAGGGGATCGATCAGCCCCAGCATTTT. This translates into CAAHPGQGIDQPQHF.

The chain carries TRBV5-4 and TRBJ2-5; TRBD2 might be the D (6 bases). V was clipped by 4 bases and J by 1 base, with 14 bases between them. Germline V gives CDR1 SGHNT, CDR2 YYREEE (reference sequence). The CDR3 loop spans 15 amino acids. CDR3 residues: CASSTRESSQETQYF. The CDR3 region has the DNA TGTGCCAGCAGCACCCGGGAGAGCTCCCAAGAGACCCAGTACTTC.

This chain joins TRBV15 and TRBJ1-5; no firm D call. This CDR3 spans 12 amino acids. Germline-derived CDR1 and CDR2 are LNHNV and YYDKDF (reference sequence). V was clipped by 5 bases and J by 7 bases, with 9 bases between them. CDR3 amino acids: CATSALGQPQHF. CDR3 coding DNA: TGTGCCACCAGCGCCCTGGGCCAGCCCCAGCATTTT.

The chain employs TRBV13 and TRBJ1-2; no firm D call. The germline CDR1 and CDR2 sequences are PRHDT and FYEKMQ (reference sequence). The CDR3 is made up of 14 amino acids. V was trimmed by 0 bases and J by 3 bases, leaving 8 bases between them. The CDR3 protein is CASSLGQADYGYTF. CDR3 sequence (DNA): TGTGCCAGCAGCTTAGGCCAGGCAGACTATGGCTACACCTTC.

The gene calls are TRBV12-3 or TRBV12-4 and TRBJ2-5; 7 nucleotides match TRBD1. The CDR3 extends over 13 amino acids. V lost 5 bases, J lost 5 bases, and 5 bases stayed unmatched. As DNA, the CDR3 is TGTGCCAGCAGTCGAGACAGGGCGGAGACCCAGTACTTC. It codes for CASSRDRAETQYF.

V and J are TRBV19 and TRBJ1-2; a possible D gene is TRBD1 (5 bases). There are 13 residues in the CDR3. Trimming removed 3 bases at V and 3 bases at J, with 8 bases between. Germline V gene data show CDR1 as LNHDA and CDR2 as SQIVND (reference sequence). The CDR3 DNA is TGTGCCAGTAGTATTTCGGGGGACTATGGCTACACCTTC. This gives the protein CASSISGDYGYTF.

This rearrangement joins TRBV2 to TRBJ2-2, with 7 bases identical to TRBD2. The CDR3 loop spans 18 amino acids. Trimming cost V 1 base and J 1 base; bases outside gene matches: 9. Germline assignment: CDR1 SNHLY and CDR2 FYNNEI. The DNA for the CDR3 is TGTGCCAGCAGTGAAGTAATGCTAGCGGAGAGGAACACCGGGGAGCTGTTTTTT. It translates to CASSEVMLAERNTGELFF.

J is TRBJ2-1 and V is TRBV11-2, with TRBD2 matching 14 bases. This CDR3 is built from 14 residues. Germline loops: CDR1 SGHAT, CDR2 FQNNGV. V shed 4 bases and J 12 bases; nucleotides not matched to a gene: 5. The CDR3 region is CASSSGTSGRGQFF. CDR3 sequence (DNA): TGTGCCAGCAGCTCCGGGACTAGCGGGAGAGGGCAGTTCTTC. Based on the CDR3 plus reference TRBV11-2 and TRBJ2-1, the full variable domain is EAGVAQSPRYKIIEKRQSVAFWCNPISGHATLYWYQQILGQGPKLLIQFQNNGVVDDSQLPKDRFSAERLKGVDSTLKIQPAKLEDSAVYLCASSSGTSGRGQFFGPGTRLTVL.

The rearrangement links TRBV10-2 to TRBJ1-1, with D possibly TRBD1 on 6 matching bases. This CDR3 is built from 13 residues. Germline lookup yields CDR1 WSHSY and CDR2 SAAADI. V was shortened by 6 bases and J by 3 bases, with 11 bases between the two germline ends. As DNA, the CDR3 is TGCGCCAGCAGCGGACAGAGTCACACTGAAGCTTTCTTT. It yields the protein CASSGQSHTEAFF.